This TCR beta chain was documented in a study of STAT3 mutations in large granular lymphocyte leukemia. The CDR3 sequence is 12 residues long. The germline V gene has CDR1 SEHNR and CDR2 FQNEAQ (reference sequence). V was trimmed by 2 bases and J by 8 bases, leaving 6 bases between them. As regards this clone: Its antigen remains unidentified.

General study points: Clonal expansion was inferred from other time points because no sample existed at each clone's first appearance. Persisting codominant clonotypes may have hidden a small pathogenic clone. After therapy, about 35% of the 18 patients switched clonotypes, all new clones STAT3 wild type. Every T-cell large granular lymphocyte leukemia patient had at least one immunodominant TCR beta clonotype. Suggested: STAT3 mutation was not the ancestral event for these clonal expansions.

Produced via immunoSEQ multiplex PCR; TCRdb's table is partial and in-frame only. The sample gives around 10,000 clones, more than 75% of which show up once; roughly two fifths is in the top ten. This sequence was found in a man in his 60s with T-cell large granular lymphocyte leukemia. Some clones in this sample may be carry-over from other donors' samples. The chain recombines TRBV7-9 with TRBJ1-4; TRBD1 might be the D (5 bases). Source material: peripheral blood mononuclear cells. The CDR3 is CASSLQGEKLFF. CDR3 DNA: TGTGCCAGCAGCTTACAGGGAGAAAAACTGTTTTTT. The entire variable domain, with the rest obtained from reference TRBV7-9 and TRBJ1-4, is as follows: DTGVSQNPRHKITKRGQNVTFRCDPISEHNRLYWYRQTLGQGPEFLTYFQNEAQLEKSRLLSDRFSAERPKGSFSTLEIQRTEQGDSAMYLCASSLQGEKLFFGSGTQLSVL.